This entry features one TCR beta chain sequence. The target antigen is unknown. These data are taken from a study of T cell repertoires in cytomegalovirus infection. Study summary: An indication of both CMV infection and matching HLA type came from public TCR beta signatures. General study points: Dominating the ex vivo response were TCR beta clonotypes that were CMV-specific and HLA-C-restricted.

This CDR3 has 13 amino acids. CDR1 is LNHDA and CDR2 is SQIVND in the germline V gene (reference sequence). V was cut by 7 bases and J by 6 bases, with 13 bases left in between. One entry per CDR3 protein, called by TCRdb with MiXCR from the reads. The sample shows about 530,000 distinct CDR3 sequences, about 26% of them seen only once. This chain joins TRBV19 and TRBJ1-5; unclear D gene. The specimen was PBMCs. The TCR comes from a human donor in good health (CMV status not recorded). Some clones in this sample may be carry-over from other donors' samples. CDR3 in DNA: TGTGCCAGTACCTCGCGGGAGGGTCAGCCCCAGCATTTT. Translation: CASTSREGQPQHF.